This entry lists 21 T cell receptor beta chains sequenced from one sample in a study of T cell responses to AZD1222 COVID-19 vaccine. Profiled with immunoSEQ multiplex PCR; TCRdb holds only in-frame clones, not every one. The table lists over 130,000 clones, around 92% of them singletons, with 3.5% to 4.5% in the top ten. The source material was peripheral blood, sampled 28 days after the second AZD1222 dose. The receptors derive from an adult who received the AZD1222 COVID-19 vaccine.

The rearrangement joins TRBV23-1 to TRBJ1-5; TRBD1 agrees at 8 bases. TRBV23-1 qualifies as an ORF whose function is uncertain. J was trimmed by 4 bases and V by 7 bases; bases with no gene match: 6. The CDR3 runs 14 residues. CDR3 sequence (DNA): TGCGCCAGCACGGACAGGGCGGCAAATCAGCCCCAGCATTTT. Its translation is CASTDRAANQPQHF.

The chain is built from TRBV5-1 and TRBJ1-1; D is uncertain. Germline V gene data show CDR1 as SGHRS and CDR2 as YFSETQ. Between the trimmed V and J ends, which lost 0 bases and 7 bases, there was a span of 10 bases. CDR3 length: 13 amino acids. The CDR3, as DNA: TGCGCCAGCAGCTTGGCCCAGGTGGGTGAAGCTTTCTTT. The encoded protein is CASSLAQVGEAFF.

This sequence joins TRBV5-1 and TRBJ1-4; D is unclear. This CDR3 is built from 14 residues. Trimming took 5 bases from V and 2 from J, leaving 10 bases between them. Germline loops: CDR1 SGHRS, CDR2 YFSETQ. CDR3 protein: CASSWTTTNEKLFF. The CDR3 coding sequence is TGCGCCAGCAGTTGGACTACCACTAATGAAAAACTGTTTTTT.

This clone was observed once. The CDR3, as DNA: TGTGCCAGCAGCCTGTACAGGGGGCAGTACGAGCAGTACTTC. Translated: CASSLYRGQYEQYF. The genes are TRBV28 and TRBJ2-7; 9 positions match TRBD1. This CDR3 has 14 residues. CDR1 and CDR2 from the germline V gene are MDHEN and SYDVKM. The J segment lost 4 bases and the V segment lost 6 bases, leaving 7 bases of the junction unmatched. Variable domain in full (rest from reference TRBV28 and TRBJ2-7): DVKVTQSSRYLVKRTGEKVFLECVQDMDHENMFWYRQDPGLGLRLIYFSYDVKMKEKGDIPEGYSVSREKKERFSLILESASTNQTSMYLCASSLYRGQYEQYFGPGTRLTVT.

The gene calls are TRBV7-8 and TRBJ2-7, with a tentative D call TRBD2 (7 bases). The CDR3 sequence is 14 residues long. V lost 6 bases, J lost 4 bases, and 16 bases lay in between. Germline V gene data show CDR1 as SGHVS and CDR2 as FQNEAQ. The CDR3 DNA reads TGTGCCAGCAGGGGGGGGCATAAATTGTACGAGCAGTACTTC. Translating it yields CASRGGHKLYEQYF.

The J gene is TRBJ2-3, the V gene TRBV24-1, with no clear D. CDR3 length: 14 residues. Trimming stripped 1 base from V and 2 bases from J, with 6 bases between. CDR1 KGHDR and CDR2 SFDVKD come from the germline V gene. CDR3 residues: CATSDFRLTDTQYF. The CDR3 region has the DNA TGTGCCACCAGTGATTTCCGACTCACAGATACGCAGTATTTT.

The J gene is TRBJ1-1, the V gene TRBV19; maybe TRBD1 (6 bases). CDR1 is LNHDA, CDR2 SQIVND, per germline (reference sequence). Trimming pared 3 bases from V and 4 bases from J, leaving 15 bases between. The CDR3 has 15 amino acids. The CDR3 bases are TGTGCCAGTAGTATGTCCGGACAGTTATCCACTGAAGCTTTCTTT. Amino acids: CASSMSGQLSTEAFF.

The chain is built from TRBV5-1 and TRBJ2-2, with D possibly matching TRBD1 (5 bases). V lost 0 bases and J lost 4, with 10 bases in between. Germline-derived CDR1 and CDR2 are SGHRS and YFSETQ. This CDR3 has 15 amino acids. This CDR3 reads CASSLVYGATGELFF. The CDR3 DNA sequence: TGCGCCAGCAGCTTGGTATATGGGGCCACCGGGGAGCTGTTTTTT. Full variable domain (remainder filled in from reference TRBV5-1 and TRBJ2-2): KAGVTQTPRYLIKTRGQQVTLSCSPISGHRSVSWYQQTPGQGLQFLFEYFSETQRNKGNFPGRFSGRQFSNSRSEMNVSTLELGDSALYLCASSLVYGATGELFFGEGSRLTVL.

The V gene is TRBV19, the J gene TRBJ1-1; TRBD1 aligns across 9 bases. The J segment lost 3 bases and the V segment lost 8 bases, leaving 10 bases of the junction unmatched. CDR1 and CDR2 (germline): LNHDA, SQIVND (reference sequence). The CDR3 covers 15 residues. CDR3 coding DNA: TGTGCCAGTTGGCGCGGGACAGGGCGTTACACTGAAGCTTTCTTT. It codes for CASWRGTGRYTEAFF.

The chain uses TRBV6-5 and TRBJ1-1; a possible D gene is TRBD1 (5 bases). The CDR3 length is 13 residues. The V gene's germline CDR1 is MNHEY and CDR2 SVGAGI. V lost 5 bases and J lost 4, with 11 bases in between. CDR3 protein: CASSRQRSTEAFF. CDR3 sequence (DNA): TGTGCCAGCAGTCGACAGCGGAGCACTGAAGCTTTCTTT.

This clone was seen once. In nucleotides, the CDR3 is TGTGCCAGCAGCTGGGGACTAGCCAAAAACATTCAGTACTTC. Its protein product is CASSWGLAKNIQYF. The chain has TRBV28 and TRBJ2-4; D may be TRBD2 (6 bases). Germline V gene lookup returns CDR1 MDHEN and CDR2 SYDVKM. There are 14 residues in the CDR3. The germline V and J ends were trimmed by 6 bases and 0 bases, with 9 bases remaining between them.

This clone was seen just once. CDR3 bases: TGTGCCAGCAGCCCTACGGACAGGGCGAACACCGGGGAGCTGTTTTTT. Its translation is CASSPTDRANTGELFF. The rearrangement links TRBV7-6 to TRBJ2-2; 8 bases map to TRBD1. Germline-derived CDR1 and CDR2 are SGHVS and FNYEAQ. The CDR3 runs to 16 residues. Germline trimming cut 5 bases from V and 0 bases from J; bases unmatched to any gene: 5.

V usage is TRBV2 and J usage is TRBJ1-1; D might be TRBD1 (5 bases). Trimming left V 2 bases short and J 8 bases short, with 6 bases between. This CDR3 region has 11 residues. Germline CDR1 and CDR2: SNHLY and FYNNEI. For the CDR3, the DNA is TGTGCCAGCAGTGAACACAGGGAAGCTTTCTTT. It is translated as CASSEHREAFF.

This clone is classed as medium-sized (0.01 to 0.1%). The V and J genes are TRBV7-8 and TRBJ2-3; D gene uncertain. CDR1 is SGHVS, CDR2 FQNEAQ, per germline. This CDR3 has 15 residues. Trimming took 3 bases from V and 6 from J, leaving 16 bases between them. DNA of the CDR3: TGTGCCAGCAGCTTTACAGCCCCCGGCGGCGATACGCAGTATTTT. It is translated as CASSFTAPGGDTQYF.

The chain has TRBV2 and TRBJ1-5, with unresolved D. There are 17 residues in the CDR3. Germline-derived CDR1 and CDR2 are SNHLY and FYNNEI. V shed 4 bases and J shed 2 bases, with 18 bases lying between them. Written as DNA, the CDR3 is TGTGCCAGCAGTGGAGATGTCGGAGGTTGGGGCAATCAGCCCCAGCATTTT. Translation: CASSGDVGGWGNQPQHF.

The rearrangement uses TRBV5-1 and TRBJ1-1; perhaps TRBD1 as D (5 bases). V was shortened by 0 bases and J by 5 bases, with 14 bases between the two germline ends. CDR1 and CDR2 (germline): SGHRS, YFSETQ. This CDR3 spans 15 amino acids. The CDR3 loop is CASSLEGSTGTEAFF. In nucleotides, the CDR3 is TGCGCCAGCAGCTTGGAGGGGTCCACGGGTACTGAAGCTTTCTTT.

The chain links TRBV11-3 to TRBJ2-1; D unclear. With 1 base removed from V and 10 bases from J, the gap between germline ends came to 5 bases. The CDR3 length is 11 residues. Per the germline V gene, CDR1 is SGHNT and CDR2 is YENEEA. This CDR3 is CASSLGPEQFF. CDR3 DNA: TGTGCCAGCAGCTTAGGCCCCGAGCAGTTCTTC.

The CDR3: CASSLGAGPGGVGELFF. The CDR3 DNA follows: TGTGCCAGCAGCCTAGGAGCGGGTCCGGGAGGGGTCGGGGAGCTGTTTTTT. V gene TRBV27 combines with J gene TRBJ2-2; 8 positions match TRBD2. J gave up 7 bases and V 6 bases, and 16 bases lay outside the gene matches. The CDR3 is made up of 17 amino acids. Per the germline V gene, CDR1 is MNHEY and CDR2 is SMNVEV (reference sequence).

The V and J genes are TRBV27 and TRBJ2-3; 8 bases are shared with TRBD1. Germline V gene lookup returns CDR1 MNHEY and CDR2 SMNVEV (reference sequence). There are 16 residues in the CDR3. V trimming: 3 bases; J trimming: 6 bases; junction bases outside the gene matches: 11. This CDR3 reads CASSFLDRGKKDTQYF. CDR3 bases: TGTGCCAGCAGTTTCCTTGACAGGGGAAAGAAGGATACGCAGTATTTT.

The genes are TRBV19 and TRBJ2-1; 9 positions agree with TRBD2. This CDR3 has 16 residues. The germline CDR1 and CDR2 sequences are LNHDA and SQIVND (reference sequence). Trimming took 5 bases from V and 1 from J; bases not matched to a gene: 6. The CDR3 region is CASSQGLARSYNEQFF. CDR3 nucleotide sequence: TGTGCCAGTAGTCAAGGACTAGCGAGATCCTACAATGAGCAGTTCTTC.

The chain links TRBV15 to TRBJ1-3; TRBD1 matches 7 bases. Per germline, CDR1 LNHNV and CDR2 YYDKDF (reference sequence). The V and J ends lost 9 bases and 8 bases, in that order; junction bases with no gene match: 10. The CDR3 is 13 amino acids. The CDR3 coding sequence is TGTGCCACGGAAGACAGGGAGGGATACACCATATATTTT. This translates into CATEDREGYTIYF.